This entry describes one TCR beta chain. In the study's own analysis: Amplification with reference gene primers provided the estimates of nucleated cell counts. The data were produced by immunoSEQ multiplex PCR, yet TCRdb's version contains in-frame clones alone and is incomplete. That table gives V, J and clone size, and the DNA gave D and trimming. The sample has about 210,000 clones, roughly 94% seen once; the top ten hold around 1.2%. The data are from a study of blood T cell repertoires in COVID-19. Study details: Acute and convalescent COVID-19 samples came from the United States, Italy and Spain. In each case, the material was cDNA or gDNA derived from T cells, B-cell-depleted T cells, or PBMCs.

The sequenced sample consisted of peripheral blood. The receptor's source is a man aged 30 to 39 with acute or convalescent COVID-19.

CDR3 nucleotide sequence: TGTGCCAGCAGCCAAGGGGGAGTAGCGGGAGCCTACGAGCAGTACTTC. Translation gives CASSQGGVAGAYEQYF. The chain is built from TRBV4-2 and TRBJ2-7; TRBD2 matches 9 bases. The CDR3 contains 16 residues. Trimming at V came to 1 base and at J to 2 bases, leaving 6 bases not matched to a gene. Germline V lookup: CDR1 LGHNA, CDR2 YNFKEQ.